Following are 19 T cell receptor beta chains from one sample sequenced in a study of blood T cell repertoires in COVID-19. Profiling relied on immunoSEQ multiplex PCR, and the TCRdb table lists in-frame clones only, not all of them. The table includes 50,000 to 65,000 clones, about 83% detected once. Sequencing was performed on peripheral blood. Every receptor here comes from a human donor in a cohort sampled during active COVID-19.

The gene calls are TRBV12-3 or TRBV12-4 and TRBJ2-5; D might be TRBD1 (5 bases). Trimming took off 2 bases at V and 4 bases at J, with 8 bases between the two ends. The CDR3 covers 13 residues. The chain's CDR3 is CASSLKGAETQYF. The CDR3 DNA reads TGTGCCAGCAGTTTAAAAGGGGCAGAGACCCAGTACTTC.

V usage is TRBV11-3 and J usage is TRBJ2-1; D remains ambiguous. V lost 3 bases to trimming and J lost 6 bases, with 12 bases between them. From germline, CDR1 is SGHNT and CDR2 YENEEA. This CDR3 comprises 14 residues. CDR3 sequence reads: CASSFAQSPNEQFF. CDR3 bases: TGTGCCAGCAGCTTTGCCCAAAGCCCCAATGAGCAGTTCTTC.

The gene calls are TRBV5-6 and TRBJ1-1, with a possible D match to TRBD1 (5 bases). Germline V CDR1 and CDR2: SGHDT, YYEEEE. V lost 0 bases, J lost 7 bases, and 10 bases lay in between. The CDR3 is made up of 13 amino acids. The CDR3 region has the DNA TGTGCCAGCAGCTTGGCGATGGGACTTGAAGCTTTCTTT. It translates to CASSLAMGLEAFF. Looking up the rest from reference TRBV5-6 and TRBJ1-1 gives the full variable domain: DAGVTQSPTHLIKTRGQQVTLRCSPKSGHDTVSWYQQALGQGPQFIFQYYEEEERQRGNFPDRFSGHQFPNYSSELNVNALLLGDSALYLCASSLAMGLEAFFGQGTRLTVV.

This clone appeared a single time. This rearrangement joins TRBV27 to TRBJ1-6, with D maybe TRBD1 (5 bases). The CDR3 length is 15 residues. Germline V gives CDR1 MNHEY, CDR2 SMNVEV (reference sequence). V dropped 0 bases and J dropped 10 bases, with 13 bases sitting between them. The CDR3, as DNA: TGTGCCAGCAGTTTATCGTTCCAGGGTGGGTCACCCCTCCACTTT. Its protein product is CASSLSFQGGSPLHF.

V is TRBV30 and J is TRBJ2-5, with 9 nucleotides matching TRBD1. Germline V lookup: CDR1 GTSNPN, CDR2 SVGIG (reference sequence). J was trimmed by 0 bases and V by 8 bases; bases with no gene match: 7. The CDR3 is 14 amino acids. The CDR3 nucleotides read TGTGCCGCCGCCGGGACAGGGTACCAAGAGACCCAGTACTTC. As protein: CAAAGTGYQETQYF.

This clone showed up just once. J is TRBJ1-6 and V is TRBV2, with no clear D. Trimming took off 6 bases at V and 10 bases at J, with 13 bases between the two ends. The CDR3 sequence is 13 residues long. Germline V lookup: CDR1 SNHLY, CDR2 FYNNEI. DNA for the CDR3: TGTGCCAGCAGAGAATCAGGAATCTCACCCCTCCACTTT. Translating gives CASRESGISPLHF.

The V and J genes are TRBV2 and TRBJ1-3; a weak D match, TRBD1 (6 bases). V lost 2 bases to trimming and J lost 0 bases, with 14 bases between them. Germline assignment: CDR1 SNHLY and CDR2 FYNNEI. This CDR3 has 17 amino acids. The CDR3 reads CASSESTGPFSGNTIYF. DNA for the CDR3: TGTGCCAGCAGTGAAAGTACAGGGCCCTTCTCTGGAAACACCATATATTTT.

The chain has TRBV7-9 and TRBJ1-2; D is ambiguous. CDR1 is SEHNR, CDR2 FQNEAQ, per germline (reference sequence). V lost 3 bases and J 2 bases, leaving 7 bases between the germline ends. The CDR3 spans 13 residues. As DNA, the CDR3 is TGTGCCAGCAGCTTTACGGGGAACTATGGCTACACCTTC. Translation: CASSFTGNYGYTF.

This rearrangement joins TRBV4-1 to TRBJ1-2; D ambiguous. The CDR3 is 17 amino acids. Trimming removed 1 base from V and 1 base from J, with 16 bases in between. Germline V gene sequence: CDR1 MGHRA, CDR2 YSYEKL. CDR3 in amino acids: CASSQVSGEAGNYGYTF. The CDR3 nucleotides are TGCGCCAGCAGCCAAGTGTCTGGCGAGGCGGGTAACTATGGCTACACCTTC.

This chain joins TRBV5-6 and TRBJ2-5, with TRBD2 matching over 9 bases. CDR1 and CDR2 from the germline V gene are SGHDT and YYEEEE. This CDR3 has 16 residues. Trimming took 2 bases from V and 5 from J; bases not matched to a gene: 10. In DNA form, the CDR3 reads TGTGCCAGCAGCTTAAATACTGGACTAGCGATGGAGACCCAGTACTTC. Amino acid sequence: CASSLNTGLAMETQYF.

The chain links TRBV21-1 to TRBJ1-5; TRBD1, the D gene given by the table, was not confirmed from the DNA. TRBV21-1 is a listed pseudogene. The CDR3 totals 20 residues. CDR3 sequence reads: CASSKDRDSHTPYSNQPQHF. The CDR3 bases are TGTGCCAGCAGCAAAGATCGGGACAGTCATACCCCGTATAGCAATCAGCCCCAGCATTTT.

The chain carries TRBV20-1 and TRBJ1-5; 9 bases map to TRBD1. There are 16 residues in the CDR3. Germline V gene data show CDR1 as DFQATT and CDR2 as SNEGSKA (reference sequence). Trimming at V came to 3 bases and at J to 6 bases, leaving 12 bases not matched to a gene. As DNA, the CDR3 is TGCAGTGCTAGTGACACCTGGACAGGGGCCAGTCAGCCCCAGCATTTT. This codes for CSASDTWTGASQPQHF.

The gene calls are TRBV5-4 and TRBJ1-1; D possibly corresponds to TRBD1 (5 bases). The CDR3 totals 15 residues. CDR1 is SGHNT, CDR2 YYREEE, per germline (reference sequence). The V end lost 1 base, the J end lost 5 bases, and 15 bases lay between the germline ends. CDR3 sequence (DNA): TGTGCCAGCAGCTTGTGGGGCAGGCGGAGTACTGAAGCTTTCTTT. Its protein is CASSLWGRRSTEAFF.

The CDR3 coding sequence is TGTGCCAGCAGTGACCCTAGCGGGGGGGGCACAGATACGCAGTATTTT. Its protein product is CASSDPSGGGTDTQYF. V usage is TRBV6-1 and J usage is TRBJ2-3; 12 bases map to TRBD2. Unmatched junction bases numbered 2, after V lost 3 bases and J lost 1 base. The CDR3 is made up of 16 amino acids. Germline loops: CDR1 MNHNS, CDR2 SASEGT.

The chain combines TRBV2 with TRBJ2-6, with D hard to call. The V and J ends lost 1 base and 2 bases respectively, with 6 bases between them. Germline-derived CDR1 and CDR2 are SNHLY and FYNNEI. The CDR3 sequence is 15 residues long. The CDR3 DNA sequence: TGTGCCAGCAGTGAAGGTATCCCTGGGGCCAACGTCCTGACTTTC. The encoded protein is CASSEGIPGANVLTF. Full variable domain (remainder filled in from reference TRBV2 and TRBJ2-6): EPEVTQTPSHQVTQMGQEVILRCVPISNHLYFYWYRQILGQKVEFLVSFYNNEISEKSEIFDDQFSVERPDGSNFTLKIRSTKLEDSAMYFCASSEGIPGANVLTFGAGSRLTVL.

To note about this clone: This specimen includes other DNA sequences encoding the same CDR3. V usage is TRBV10-3 and J usage is TRBJ1-2, with D perhaps TRBD1 (6 bases). V was trimmed by 4 bases and J by 3 bases, leaving 9 bases between them. Germline CDR1 and CDR2: ENHRY and SYGVKD. The CDR3 sequence is 13 residues long. The CDR3, as DNA: TGTGCCATCAGTGGGGCAGGGGACTATGGCTACACCTTC. Its translation is CAISGAGDYGYTF.

This clone was observed a handful of times. The chain combines TRBV2 with TRBJ1-5, with 10 positions matching TRBD1. This CDR3 is 15 amino acids long. Germline trimming cut 4 bases from V and 1 base from J; bases unmatched to any gene: 1. In germline, CDR1 is SNHLY, CDR2 FYNNEI. This CDR3 reads CASSGTGGSNQPQHF. The CDR3 coding sequence is TGTGCCAGCAGTGGGACAGGGGGGAGCAATCAGCCCCAGCATTTT.

This sequence joins TRBV2 and TRBJ1-2; D is possibly TRBD1 (6 bases). CDR1 is SNHLY and CDR2 is FYNNEI in the germline V gene. The CDR3 is 15 amino acids. The V and J ends lost 5 bases and 4 bases respectively, with 17 bases between them. The CDR3 is CASSHPPTGSYGYTF. The CDR3 region has the DNA TGTGCCAGCAGTCACCCCCCAACAGGGTCCTATGGCTACACCTTC.

This rearrangement joins TRBV11-2 to TRBJ1-1; D is ambiguous. The germline V and J ends were trimmed by 4 bases and 3 bases, with 18 bases remaining between them. Germline V CDR1 and CDR2: SGHAT, FQNNGV. CDR3 size: 16 residues. CDR3 loop: CASSSISELRDTEAFF. The CDR3 coding sequence is TGTGCCAGCAGCTCCATCAGTGAACTAAGAGACACTGAAGCTTTCTTT.